A single sample is the source of the 10 T cell receptor beta chains below, sequenced in a study of cytomegalovirus exposure and HLA in healthy donors. Repertoires were generated with immunoSEQ multiplex PCR, while TCRdb's copy carries only in-frame clones and drops some. The repertoire holds about 63,000 clones, with about 95% as singletons. Sequencing used PBMCs. These receptors were taken from a woman aged 18-29 years in good health and CMV-seropositive.

The J gene is TRBJ2-5, the V gene TRBV6-4; 8 bases agree with TRBD2. The CDR3 consists of 15 residues. V shed 6 bases and J 2 bases; nucleotides not matched to a gene: 8. Germline V gene data show CDR1 as MRHNA and CDR2 as SNTAGT. CDR3 bases: TGTGCCAGCAGCCCCGGGGGGGGGCCGCAAGAGACCCAGTACTTC. This encodes CASSPGGGPQETQYF.

The chain employs TRBV7-2 and TRBJ2-1, with unresolved D. Germline CDR1 and CDR2: SGHTA and FQGNSA. The CDR3 extends over 13 amino acids. Trimming cost V 3 bases and J 2 bases, with 5 bases left between them. The CDR3 reads CASSLFTYNEQFF. As DNA, the CDR3 is TGTGCCAGCAGCTTGTTCACCTACAATGAGCAGTTCTTC.

The rearrangement uses TRBV4-3 and TRBJ1-4, with D unclear. The germline CDR1 and CDR2 sequences are LGHNA and YSLEER. The CDR3 spans 18 residues. Trimming removed 0 bases from V and 0 bases from J, with 14 bases in between. CDR3 nucleotide sequence: TGCGCCAGCAGCCAAGATCTCGTAACACCCTCAACTAATGAAAAACTGTTTTTT. Its protein product is CASSQDLVTPSTNEKLFF.

This chain uses TRBV5-3 with TRBJ2-2; tentatively, D is TRBD2 (5 bases). TRBV5-3 carries the ORF label, with uncertain function. The V gene lost 0 bases and the J gene lost 1 base, with 7 bases spanning the gap. This CDR3 contains 15 residues. For the CDR3, the DNA is TGTGCCAGAAGCTTGGAACGGGAGAACACCGGGGAGCTGTTTTTT. It encodes CARSLERENTGELFF.

The rearrangement joins TRBV4-2 to TRBJ2-3; 10 positions agree with TRBD2. The germline V gene encodes CDR1 LGHNA and CDR2 YNFKEQ. The ends lost 5 bases at V and 0 bases at J; junction bases unmatched: 8. The CDR3 extends over 17 amino acids. The CDR3 DNA reads as TGTGCCAGCAGCGTTGATCTAGCGGGGGTTAGCACAGATACGCAGTATTTT. It is translated as CASSVDLAGVSTDTQYF.

V and J are TRBV27 and TRBJ1-2, with 9 bases matching TRBD1. The CDR3 sequence is 17 residues long. J gave up 5 bases and V 3 bases, and 13 bases lay outside the gene matches. The germline CDR1 and CDR2 sequences are MNHEY and SMNVEV (reference sequence). CDR3 region: CASSFMDYRGRYYGYTF. CDR3 DNA sequence: TGTGCCAGCAGTTTTATGGACTACAGGGGGCGATATTATGGCTACACCTTC.

V and J are TRBV11-2 and TRBJ2-3; the D gene is possibly TRBD2 (5 bases). There are 17 residues in the CDR3. The V gene's germline CDR1 is SGHAT and CDR2 FQNNGV. V was shortened by 1 base and J by 6 bases, with 20 bases between the two germline ends. CDR3 sequence (DNA): TGTGCCAGCAGCTTAGGAGCGACGGGGTGGTCGGTGGATACGCAGTATTTT. This sequence encodes CASSLGATGWSVDTQYF.

The chain combines TRBV11-2 with TRBJ1-4; 8 bases match TRBD1. The V gene's germline CDR1 is SGHAT and CDR2 FQNNGV. The junction had 7 bases not matched to a gene; V was cut back by 2 bases and J by 8 bases. CDR3 length: 15 amino acids. The CDR3 sequence: CASSLRTTGGEKLFF. The CDR3 DNA follows: TGTGCCAGCAGCTTAAGGACAACAGGGGGGGAAAAACTGTTTTTT.

V gene TRBV13 combines with J gene TRBJ1-1, with D hard to call. V lost 5 bases and J 3 bases, leaving 10 bases between the germline ends. CDR1 and CDR2 (germline): PRHDT, FYEKMQ (reference sequence). The CDR3 runs to 13 residues. The CDR3 DNA follows: TGTGCCAGCAGCCCCCGTGGCTACACTGAAGCTTTCTTT. It codes for CASSPRGYTEAFF. Complete variable domain (other parts from reference TRBV13 and TRBJ1-1): AAGVIQSPRHLIKEKRETATLKCYPIPRHDTVYWYQQGPGQDPQFLISFYEKMQSDKGSIPDRFSAQQFSDYHSELNMSSLELGDSALYFCASSPRGYTEAFFGQGTRLTVV.

The V and J genes are TRBV7-2 and TRBJ2-4, with 8 bases lining up with TRBD1. The J segment lost 6 bases and the V segment lost 1 base, leaving 5 bases of the junction unmatched. This CDR3 has 15 residues. Germline assignment: CDR1 SGHTA and CDR2 FQGNSA. The CDR3 nucleotides are TGTGCCAGCAGCTTAGGGACAGGGTTTAGAAACATTCAGTACTTC. Translating gives CASSLGTGFRNIQYF.